The present entry profiles one T cell receptor beta chain with its context. Profiling relied on immunoSEQ multiplex PCR, and the TCRdb table lists in-frame clones only, not all of them. This sample has 2 million to 2.5 million clones, with approximately 95% found just once. The entry originates in a study of shared clonotypes between healthy human individuals. Germline assignment: CDR1 MDHEN and CDR2 SYDVKM. The ends lost 11 bases at V and 2 bases at J; junction bases unmatched: 12. This CDR3 has 16 residues. V usage is TRBV28 and J usage is TRBJ2-5, with TRBD2 matching over 12 bases. Sequencing was done on a sample of naive CD4+ T cells from PBMCs. Documented subset: CD45RA+ positively selected. The TCR was taken from a man younger than 35 in good health. Some clones in this sample may be carry-over from other donors' samples. The CDR3 loop reads CAGGTSGLGGQETQYF. CDR3 bases: TGTGCCGGAGGGACTAGCGGGCTTGGGGGGCAAGAGACCCAGTACTTC. Looking up the rest from reference TRBV28 and TRBJ2-5 gives the full variable domain: DVKVTQSSRYLVKRTGEKVFLECVQDMDHENMFWYRQDPGLGLRLIYFSYDVKMKEKGDIPEGYSVSREKKERFSLILESASTNQTSMYLCAGGTSGLGGQETQYFGPGTRLLVL.